The source of this T cell receptor (beta chain) is a study of shared clonotypes between healthy human individuals. Study-level background: Researchers assigned three CD4 naive, three CD4 memory, two CD8 naive and one CD8 memory plate to each donor.

Clones were sequenced by immunoSEQ multiplex PCR, and TCRdb holds only the in-frame ones, with some missing. The table lists about 690,000 clones, roughly 88% of them singletons, with approximately 35% in the top ten. Points on this clone: As yet, its antigen is unknown.

V lost 3 bases to trimming and J lost 4 bases, with 13 bases between them. The length of the CDR3 is 14 residues. Germline V gene data show CDR1 as MNHEY and CDR2 as SVGAGI. CCR7-negative CD45RA+ TemRA cells were combined with CD45RO+ cells to form CD8 memory. Study-level results: Across subsets, estimated richness was generally greater for naive than for memory populations. Among donors, clonotype sharing was expected to be affected by sequencing depth.

Specimen: memory CD8+ T cells from PBMCs. Subset in this sample: CD45RO+ cells pooled with CCR7-negative TemRA cells. The receptor was derived from a man between 18 and 35 years old in good health. Some clones in this sample may be carry-over from other donors' samples. The chain employs TRBV6-5 and TRBJ2-7; maybe TRBD1 (5 bases). The CDR3 here is CASSYSAGLYEQYF. The CDR3 nucleotides are TGTGCCAGCAGTTATTCCGCAGGGTTGTACGAGCAGTACTTC.